This entry is about one T cell receptor (beta chain). CDR1 is DFQATT and CDR2 is SNEGSKA in the germline V gene (reference sequence). V shed 0 bases and J shed 5 bases, with 16 bases lying between them. This CDR3 has 15 amino acids. This entry comes from a study of CD8 T cells in Susac syndrome. Study information: The Susac syndrome patients were therapy-naive, on corticosteroids, or on intravenous immunoglobulin alone at blood draw.

Reverse transcription of roughly 0.45 to 1 ug RNA was performed with random hexamers. TCRdb reanalysed the immunoSEQ multiplex PCR reads using MiXCR and keeps one entry per CDR3 protein. The sample includes under 200,000 distinct CDR3 sequences, 85% to 95% of them seen just once. Sequences were obtained from CD4+ T cells from PBMCs. The chain recombines TRBV20-1 with TRBJ1-1, with a tentative D call TRBD1 (6 bases). The TCR sequence derives from a human donor with Susac syndrome. This CDR3 reads CSARDQGKGGTEAFF. The CDR3 DNA is TGCAGTGCTAGAGATCAGGGAAAAGGGGGGACTGAAGCTTTCTTT.